The next 24 T cell receptor beta chains were all read from a single sample in a study of T cell repertoires in cytomegalovirus infection. TCRdb called the reads again in MiXCR, with one record for every CDR3 protein. This table has around 180,000 distinct CDR3 sequences, approximately 19% appearing once. The material sequenced was PBMCs. These receptor sequences come from a human donor in good health (CMV status not recorded). Some clones in this sample may be carry-over from other donors' samples.

The J gene is TRBJ2-5, the V gene TRBV28, with D possibly matching TRBD2 (6 bases). This CDR3 spans 13 amino acids. Germline V gives CDR1 MDHEN, CDR2 SYDVKM. CDR3 in DNA: TGTGCTGTGGGCGGGACGAACCAAGAGACCCAGTACTTC. It codes for CAVGGTNQETQYF.

With regard to this clonotype: Without the conserved terminal phenylalanine or tryptophan, this CDR3 likely stems from a read error. This rearrangement joins TRBV7-6 to TRBJ2-3; 9 bases line up with TRBD2. The trim removed 1 base at V and 1 base at J, leaving 12 bases unmatched. In germline, CDR1 is SGHVS, CDR2 FNYEAQ. The CDR3 totals 19 residues. The CDR3 here is CASSLGSGSFSRRTDTQYL. The CDR3 nucleotides are TGTGCCAGCAGCTTAGGTAGCGGGAGCTTCTCACGCCGCACAGATACGCAGTATTTG.

This clonotype was counted ten times or more. The chain recombines TRBV20-1 with TRBJ2-7, with 9 positions matching TRBD2. The ends lost 0 bases at V and 1 base at J; junction bases unmatched: 4. Germline-derived CDR1 and CDR2 are DFQATT and SNEGSKA (reference sequence). This CDR3 is built from 15 residues. CDR3 DNA sequence: TGCAGTGCTAGAGATCTTGCGGGAGGGTCCTACGAGCAGTACTTC. It specifies CSARDLAGGSYEQYF.

This clonotype was seen more than once but under ten times. V gene TRBV20-1 combines with J gene TRBJ2-1; D may be TRBD1 (5 bases). Trimming removed 5 bases at V and 8 bases at J, with 13 bases between. Germline CDR1 DFQATT, CDR2 SNEGSKA (reference sequence). This CDR3 spans 12 amino acids. The CDR3, as DNA: TGCAGTGCTCCGACAGTATTCTATGAGCAGTTCTTC. The encoded protein is CSAPTVFYEQFF.

The rearrangement uses TRBV12-3 or TRBV12-4 and TRBJ2-5; D remains unclear. The CDR3 runs 13 residues. V was pared by 8 bases and J by 1 base, with 11 bases between. The CDR3 region has the DNA TGTGCCAGCCTCGGACCTTCCCAAGAGACCCAGTACTTC. Residues: CASLGPSQETQYF.

In its sample, this clonotype was seen a few times. This rearrangement joins TRBV14 to TRBJ2-1; no reliable D call. Trimming left V 4 bases short and J 4 bases short, with 14 bases between. Germline-derived CDR1 and CDR2 are SGHDN and FVKESK. CDR3 length: 15 amino acids. The CDR3 protein is CASSRTPPSYNEQFF. DNA for the CDR3: TGTGCCAGCAGCCGAACTCCTCCGAGTTACAATGAGCAGTTCTTC.

The genes are TRBV20-1 and TRBJ2-5; D possibly matches TRBD1 or TRBD2 (5 bases each). The CDR3 loop spans 17 amino acids. V was shortened by 4 bases and J by 1 base, with 22 bases between the two germline ends. Germline loops: CDR1 DFQATT, CDR2 SNEGSKA (reference sequence). The CDR3 DNA reads TGCAGTGCTATTGGAGGTGGTGGACACACATTCCAAGAGACCCAGTACTTC. Protein sequence: CSAIGGGGHTFQETQYF.

This clonotype was found a few times. The chain couples TRBV6-5 to TRBJ2-2, with 7 bases matching TRBD1. This CDR3 spans 15 amino acids. V gave up 8 bases and J gave up 1 base; unmatched junction bases: 7. Looked up from germline, CDR1 is MNHEY and CDR2 is SVGAGI. The CDR3 coding sequence is TGTGCCAGCCACAGGGGAGAGCTGAACACCGGGGAGCTGTTTTTT. Residues: CASHRGELNTGELFF.

In the case of this clonotype: Germline and junction disagree at one end, which may indicate a read error. This sequence joins TRBV7-2 and TRBJ2-7; 7 nucleotides match TRBD2. The CDR3 totals 14 residues. Germline lookup yields CDR1 SGHTA and CDR2 FQGNSA. The CDR3 DNA is TGTGCCAGCAGCTTAAGCCGGGAGGTCTACGTGCAGTACTTC. Translation gives CASSLSREVYVQYF.

This chain links TRBV12-3 or TRBV12-4 with TRBJ1-4; D remains unclear. V gave up 3 bases and J gave up 8 bases, with 10 bases separating them. The CDR3 is 13 amino acids. The CDR3 region has the DNA TGTGCCAGCAGTTTCAGAATGGGGGAAAAACTGTTTTTT. It yields the protein CASSFRMGEKLFF.

This clonotype was observed many times. The chain employs TRBV7-2 and TRBJ2-1; D is uncertain. This CDR3 spans 12 amino acids. Looked up from germline, CDR1 is SGHTA and CDR2 is FQGNSA. Trimming removed 6 bases at V and 9 bases at J, with 12 bases between. Written as DNA, the CDR3 is TGTGCCAGCAGTCTCTCTGCCCCTGAGCAGTTCTTC. It encodes CASSLSAPEQFF.

This clonotype appeared a few times. The rearrangement joins TRBV28 to TRBJ2-7; D uncertain. The CDR3 covers 12 residues. Germline CDR1 MDHEN, CDR2 SYDVKM. The ends were cut back, 5 bases at V and 3 bases at J, with 8 bases in the middle. DNA of the CDR3: TGTGCCAGCAGTGTCTCATACTACGAGCAGTACTTC. This encodes CASSVSYYEQYF.

This clonotype was observed many times. This chain connects TRBV7-2 to TRBJ2-5; D is uncertain. This CDR3 spans 15 amino acids. Looked up from germline, CDR1 is SGHTA and CDR2 is FQGNSA. Trimming cost V 5 bases and J 5 bases, with 18 bases left between them. The CDR3, as DNA: TGTGCCAGCAGCCTGAACCTTGGGCATACTGAGACCCAGTACTTC. Its translation: CASSLNLGHTETQYF.

This clonotype was seen only a few times. The chain employs TRBV7-8 and TRBJ2-6, with D unresolved. Trimming took off 1 base at V and 0 bases at J, with 10 bases between the two ends. This CDR3 is built from 17 residues. CDR1 SGHVS and CDR2 FQNEAQ come from the germline V gene. CDR3 bases: TGTGCCAGCAGCTTAGACTGGGCTCCCTCTGGGGCCAACGTCCTGACTTTC. Its translation is CASSLDWAPSGANVLTF.

The CDR3 region has the DNA TGTGCAACAGAGGCCGGGCAGAAGAACACTGAAGCTTTCTTT. It encodes CATEAGQKNTEAFF. V and J are TRBV10-3 and TRBJ1-1; D unclear. Germline loops: CDR1 ENHRY, CDR2 SYGVKD. The CDR3 is 14 residues long.

This chain links TRBV5-6 with TRBJ1-6; no firm D call. CDR3 length equals 15 residues. V shed 2 bases and J shed 15 bases, with 21 bases lying between them. Germline V gene lookup returns CDR1 SGHDT and CDR2 YYEEEE. CDR3 sequence: CASSFGGLLSTLLHF. Written as DNA, the CDR3 is TGTGCCAGCAGCTTCGGAGGGCTCCTGTCTACACTCCTCCACTTT.

This clonotype was observed many times. The gene calls are TRBV7-9 and TRBJ2-1; 13 bases are shared with TRBD2. Germline assignment: CDR1 SEHNR and CDR2 FQNEAQ (reference sequence). V lost 4 bases to trimming and J lost 0 bases; unmatched junction nucleotides: 6. CDR3 length equals 18 residues. Here the CDR3 DNA reads TGTGCCAGCAGCTCCGGGACTAGCGGGGCACTCTCCTACAATGAGCAGTTCTTC. Protein product: CASSSGTSGALSYNEQFF.

The chain combines TRBV2 with TRBJ2-3; D is undetermined. Germline V lookup: CDR1 SNHLY, CDR2 FYNNEI. The CDR3 covers 13 residues. Trimming cost V 5 bases and J 0 bases, with 6 bases left between them. This CDR3 reads CASSFQSTDTQYF. The CDR3 DNA follows: TGTGCCAGCAGTTTTCAAAGCACAGATACGCAGTATTTT.

This clonotype was counted between two and nine times. This chain connects TRBV5-1 to TRBJ2-3; D perhaps matches TRBD2 (7 bases). The CDR3 has 18 residues. Trimming removed 3 bases from V and 0 bases from J, with 20 bases in between. Looked up from germline, CDR1 is SGHRS and CDR2 is YFSETQ. CDR3 region: CASSSLGGAATSTDTQYF. DNA for the CDR3: TGCGCCAGCAGCTCCCTGGGGGGGGCGGCAACTAGCACAGATACGCAGTATTTT.

The chain links TRBV6-5 to TRBJ1-3; no clear D. The length of the CDR3 is 14 residues. Per germline, CDR1 MNHEY and CDR2 SVGAGI. Trimming left V 5 bases short and J 0 bases short, with 8 bases between. The CDR3 here is CASSPWYSGNTIYF. CDR3 coding DNA: TGTGCCAGCAGTCCTTGGTACTCTGGAAACACCATATATTTT.

The sample holds many counts of this clonotype. The gene calls are TRBV7-6 and TRBJ2-7; 9 bases align to TRBD2. Germline loops: CDR1 SGHVS, CDR2 FNYEAQ. The CDR3 runs 15 residues. V was pared by 3 bases and J by 2 bases, with 5 bases of the junction left unmatched. In DNA, the CDR3 is TGTGCCAGCAGCTTCGCGGGGGGGACCGCCTACGAGCAGTACTTC. Its translation: CASSFAGGTAYEQYF.

This clonotype was detected many times. V usage is TRBV7-8 and J usage is TRBJ1-1, with TRBD1 as a possible D gene (5 bases). The CDR3 runs to 16 residues. Germline CDR1 and CDR2: SGHVS and FQNEAQ. V gave up 7 bases and J gave up 0 bases, with 18 bases separating them. The CDR3 sequence is CASTGGTDLMNTEAFF. In DNA, the CDR3 is TGTGCCAGCACCGGGGGAACAGATTTAATGAACACTGAAGCTTTCTTT.

This clonotype was counted a few times. The V and J genes are TRBV2 and TRBJ2-1; possibly TRBD1 for D (5 bases). Between the trimmed V and J ends, which lost 7 bases and 6 bases, there was a span of 19 bases. There are 15 residues in the CDR3. The germline CDR1 and CDR2 sequences are SNHLY and FYNNEI. CDR3 residues: CASIGVPGASNEQFF. In nucleotides, the CDR3 is TGTGCCAGCATAGGGGTGCCGGGTGCCTCCAATGAGCAGTTCTTC.

The CDR3, as DNA: TGTGCCACCAGCAGAGATAGGATAGGGGCCAACGTCCTGACTTTC. Translating it yields CATSRDRIGANVLTF. This chain links TRBV15 with TRBJ2-6, with D unclear. V was clipped by 0 bases and J by 4 bases, with 7 bases between them. The germline gives CDR1 LNHNV, CDR2 YYDKDF (reference sequence). This CDR3 comprises 15 residues.